These 21 T cell receptor beta chains share one sample of origin, sequenced in a study of blood T cell repertoires in COVID-19. Using immunoSEQ multiplex PCR, the repertoire was profiled, and TCRdb retains in-frame clones only, with some absent. This repertoire shows some 190,000 clones, under 90% found once; its top ten account for roughly 20%. The specimen was peripheral blood. The receptors stem from a human donor in a cohort sampled during active COVID-19.

The V gene is TRBV19, the J gene TRBJ2-1; D may be TRBD2 (7 bases). Germline V gene sequence: CDR1 LNHDA, CDR2 SQIVND (reference sequence). The V end lost 5 bases, the J end lost 5 bases, and 16 bases lay between the germline ends. The CDR3 has 15 amino acids. The CDR3 region has the DNA TGTGCCAGTAGTCCAATGAGGGAGGGGGACAATGAGCAGTTCTTC. Residues: CASSPMREGDNEQFF.

V usage is TRBV11-2 and J usage is TRBJ2-3; weak D call: TRBD1 (6 bases). Trimming stripped 5 bases from V and 0 bases from J, with 15 bases between. The CDR3 loop spans 16 amino acids. Per germline, CDR1 SGHAT and CDR2 FQNNGV. The CDR3 sequence: CASSTLRGRSTDTQYF. CDR3 DNA sequence: TGTGCCAGCAGCACCCTTAGGGGGAGAAGCACAGATACGCAGTATTTT.

The CDR3 spells CSASVRRVTDLEAFF. The CDR3 nucleotides read TGCAGTGCTAGTGTCAGGCGAGTCACCGACCTTGAAGCTTTCTTT. This sequence joins TRBV20-1 and TRBJ1-1; no reliable D call. The CDR3 extends over 15 amino acids. Trimming left V 3 bases short and J 7 bases short, with 21 bases between. CDR1 DFQATT and CDR2 SNEGSKA come from the germline V gene (reference sequence).

This clone has only a few counts. The chain couples TRBV5-1 to TRBJ2-2; 7 bases map to TRBD1. The CDR3 spans 16 residues. V lost 2 bases, J lost 2 bases, and 6 bases stayed unmatched. CDR1 and CDR2 from the germline V gene are SGHRS and YFSETQ. For the CDR3, the DNA is TGCGCCAGCAGCTTAATGGGACAGACCAACACCGGGGAGCTGTTTTTT. Translated, it gives CASSLMGQTNTGELFF.

As for this clone: Mismatch with germline at one junction end may stem from a read error. The same CDR3 is also encoded by other DNA sequences in this sample. V usage is TRBV2 and J usage is TRBJ2-2, with D tentatively TRBD1 (6 bases). The germline CDR1 and CDR2 sequences are SNHLY and FYNNEI. CDR3 length: 14 residues. CDR3 sequence reads: CASSRDTHTGELFF. CDR3 coding DNA: TGTGCCAGTTCCCGGGACACCCACACCGGGGAGCTATTTTTT.

J is TRBJ1-1 and V is TRBV10-3; D ambiguous. The CDR3 totals 12 residues. The V end was cut by 9 bases, the J end by 1 base, with 9 bases between. CDR1 ENHRY and CDR2 SYGVKD come from the germline V gene. The CDR3 loop reads CAIGRQNTEAFF. The CDR3 DNA is TGTGCCATAGGGAGACAGAACACTGAAGCTTTCTTT.

The chain uses TRBV6-5 and TRBJ2-1, with D possibly being TRBD1 (5 bases). CDR3 size: 14 residues. Looked up from germline, CDR1 is MNHEY and CDR2 is SVGAGI. The ends were cut back, 6 bases at V and 7 bases at J, with 16 bases in the middle. CDR3 loop: CASSRLPRGNEQFF. CDR3 nucleotides: TGTGCCAGCAGCCGGCTTCCAAGGGGTAATGAGCAGTTCTTC.

This clone is labeled medium-sized. This chain uses TRBV18 with TRBJ2-5; possibly TRBD2 for D (7 bases). Germline assignment: CDR1 KGHSH and CDR2 LQKENI. The CDR3 is made up of 14 amino acids. V was trimmed by 6 bases and J by 5 bases, leaving 16 bases between them. Here the CDR3 reads CASSPGGPKETQYF. The CDR3 coding sequence is TGTGCCAGCTCCCCGGGGGGCCCCAAGGAGACCCAGTACTTC. Supplemented by reference TRBV18 and TRBJ2-5, the full variable domain reads NAGVMQNPRHLVRRRGQEARLRCSPMKGHSHVYWYRQLPEEGLKFMVYLQKENIIDESGMPKERFSAEFPKEGPSILRIQQVVRGDSAAYFCASSPGGPKETQYFGPGTRLLVL.

The chain uses TRBV5-4 and TRBJ2-3; the match to TRBD2 covers 8 bases. J was trimmed by 1 base and V by 2 bases; bases with no gene match: 3. This CDR3 comprises 15 residues. CDR1 is SGHNT and CDR2 is YYREEE in the germline V gene (reference sequence). This CDR3 is CASSLAGAGTDTQYF. In nucleotides, the CDR3 is TGTGCCAGCAGCTTAGCGGGGGCGGGCACAGATACGCAGTATTTT.

The gene calls are TRBV19 and TRBJ1-5, with 10 bases matching TRBD1. V lost 7 bases to trimming and J lost 2 bases; unmatched junction nucleotides: 5. The V gene's germline CDR1 is LNHDA and CDR2 SQIVND (reference sequence). The CDR3 is made up of 15 amino acids. The CDR3 DNA sequence: TGTGCCAGTACCGGGACAGGGGTTGGCAATCAGCCCCAGCATTTT. Amino acid sequence: CASTGTGVGNQPQHF.

This clone occurred once. This chain uses TRBV28 with TRBJ2-1, with a tentative D call TRBD2 (5 bases). Trimming pared 9 bases from V and 0 bases from J, leaving 18 bases between. CDR3 length: 16 residues. CDR1 is MDHEN, CDR2 SYDVKM, per germline. The CDR3 region has the DNA TGTGCCAGGAAACGATCTCGGGGTGGCTCCTACAATGAGCAGTTCTTC. It codes for CARKRSRGGSYNEQFF.

This clone was recorded once. CDR3 sequence: CASSQEGPTGNTIYF. The CDR3 DNA reads TGTGCCAGCTCACAGGAGGGTCCAACTGGAAACACCATATATTTT. This chain uses TRBV18 with TRBJ1-3; no firm D call. With 4 bases removed from V and 2 bases from J, the gap between germline ends came to 12 bases. CDR3 length equals 15 residues. Germline lookup yields CDR1 KGHSH and CDR2 LQKENI. The entire variable domain, with the rest obtained from reference TRBV18 and TRBJ1-3, is as follows: NAGVMQNPRHLVRRRGQEARLRCSPMKGHSHVYWYRQLPEEGLKFMVYLQKENIIDESGMPKERFSAEFPKEGPSILRIQQVVRGDSAAYFCASSQEGPTGNTIYFGEGSWLTVV.

This clone has just a few counts. The J gene is TRBJ1-6, the V gene TRBV7-3; tentatively, D is TRBD1 (6 bases). The length of the CDR3 is 14 residues. Trimming took off 5 bases at V and 7 bases at J, with 12 bases between the two ends. Germline loops: CDR1 SGHTA, CDR2 FQGTGA. The CDR3 is CASSPQGHNSPLHF. The CDR3 DNA follows: TGTGCCAGCAGCCCCCAGGGGCACAATTCACCCCTCCACTTT.

This chain uses TRBV4-2 with TRBJ2-3; possibly TRBD1 for D (6 bases). With 4 bases removed from V and 2 bases from J, the gap between germline ends came to 10 bases. CDR3 size: 14 residues. The V gene's germline CDR1 is LGHNA and CDR2 YNFKEQ. The CDR3 reads CASSLDSNTDTQYF. The CDR3 region has the DNA TGTGCCAGCAGCCTGGACAGCAACACAGATACGCAGTATTTT.

The gene calls are TRBV19 and TRBJ1-1, with D tentatively TRBD1 (5 bases). With 2 bases removed from V and 4 bases from J, the gap between germline ends came to 17 bases. CDR1 is LNHDA and CDR2 is SQIVND in the germline V gene (reference sequence). The CDR3 runs to 16 residues. The CDR3 DNA follows: TGTGCCAGTAGTATAACTGCTGGGGCTGACAGCACTGAAGCTTTCTTT. Amino acid sequence: CASSITAGADSTEAFF. Combining the CDR3 with reference TRBV19 and TRBJ1-1 gives the whole variable domain DGGITQSPKYLFRKEGQNVTLSCEQNLNHDAMYWYRQDPGQGLRLIYYSQIVNDFQKGDIAEGYSVSREKKESFPLTVTSAQKNPTAFYLCASSITAGADSTEAFFGQGTRLTVV.

The J gene is TRBJ1-5, the V gene TRBV7-2; D may be TRBD1 (6 bases). CDR1 is SGHTA, CDR2 FQGNSA, per germline. V was pared by 5 bases and J by 1 base, with 24 bases between. The length of the CDR3 is 19 residues. CDR3 bases: TGTGCCAGCAGCCTTAAACCCACTATGAGGGGGTTCAGCAATCAGCCCCAGCATTTT. Its protein is CASSLKPTMRGFSNQPQHF.

This chain links TRBV4-1 with TRBJ1-5, with D perhaps TRBD1 (5 bases). Per the germline V gene, CDR1 is MGHRA and CDR2 is YSYEKL. Trimming took off 0 bases at V and 0 bases at J, with 9 bases between the two ends. The CDR3 loop spans 16 amino acids. CDR3 sequence (DNA): TGCGCCAGCAGCCAAGAGGGGGGGTATAGCAATCAGCCCCAGCATTTT. This encodes CASSQEGGYSNQPQHF.

The V call is TRBV2, the J call TRBJ2-1; 7 nucleotides agree with TRBD1. Germline V gene data show CDR1 as SNHLY and CDR2 as FYNNEI. The CDR3 has 14 residues. V lost 10 bases to trimming and J lost 0 bases; unmatched junction nucleotides: 6. The CDR3 loop is CATKGGDSYNEQFF. As DNA, the CDR3 is TGTGCCACAAAAGGGGGCGACTCCTACAATGAGCAGTTCTTC.

The V gene is TRBV7-9, the J gene TRBJ1-1; D is unclear. Germline CDR1 and CDR2: SEHNR and FQNEAQ (reference sequence). This CDR3 contains 14 residues. V was clipped by 5 bases and J by 7 bases, with 17 bases between them. In DNA, the CDR3 is TGTGCCAGCAGCCAGTACCGGGAAGTGGGTGAAGCTTTCTTT. Translated, it gives CASSQYREVGEAFF.

This sequence joins TRBV18 and TRBJ1-2; tentatively, D is TRBD1 (5 bases). CDR3 length: 15 amino acids. The germline V gene encodes CDR1 KGHSH and CDR2 LQKENI. V was cut by 2 bases and J by 8 bases, with 18 bases left in between. The CDR3 DNA reads TGTGCCAGCTCACCAGCTGGGGAGGGACTGTGGGGCTACACCTTC. Its protein is CASSPAGEGLWGYTF.

This clone was recorded a few times. The V gene is TRBV10-3, the J gene TRBJ1-2; TRBD1 agrees at 7 bases. The germline V gene encodes CDR1 ENHRY and CDR2 SYGVKD. V was pared by 3 bases and J by 7 bases, with 11 bases of the junction left unmatched. The CDR3 runs 15 residues. The CDR3 DNA is TGTGCCATCAGTGATCAAGGGGGGACAGTTGGTGGCTACACCTTC. As protein: CAISDQGGTVGGYTF.